This TCR beta chain was observed in a study of CD8 T cells in ankylosing spondylitis. This clonotype was seen a handful of times. The antigen remains undetermined. As the method for making TCR beta libraries, quantitative 5'-RACE with molecular barcodes was used. TCRdb independently ran MiXCR on the 5' RACE reads; one entry per CDR3 protein. The sample has about 440,000 distinct CDR3 sequences, 17% seen once. Trimming removed 1 base from V and 3 bases from J, with 9 bases in between. Germline V CDR1 and CDR2: LNHNV, YYDKDF (reference sequence). The CDR3 is 14 residues long. Study-wide findings and caveats: Ankylosing spondylitis blood appeared to carry a characteristic TCR beta motif of roughly 8 highly homologous variants. Matched synovial fluid from ankylosing spondylitis patients was reported to be enriched for disease-linked clones. CD8+ disease-linked clones were present at relatively low frequencies in blood.

This chain links TRBV15 with TRBJ1-1; D is ambiguous. This receptor was taken from a male donor with ankylosing spondylitis. Input material: blood, either unsorted or a sorted T cell fraction (not recorded which). CDR3 sequence (DNA): TGTGCCACCAGCAGAGTAGTCCGGGACACTGAAGCTTTCTTT. This sequence encodes CATSRVVRDTEAFF.